This T cell receptor beta chain is drawn from a study of T cell repertoires in cytomegalovirus infection. Study-level information: Based on public TCR beta signatures, there were indications of CMV infection and of a matching HLA type. Study findings and constraints: The ex vivo response was dominated by HLA-C-restricted CMV-specific TCR beta clonotypes. Adding up the frequency of public TCR beta families identified people who carried CMV plus the relevant HLA.

This clonotype was found many times. Its antigen is still unknown. The J segment lost 3 bases and the V segment lost 4 bases, leaving 7 bases of the junction unmatched. Germline V lookup: CDR1 MNHEY, CDR2 SMNVEV (reference sequence). This CDR3 contains 16 residues. MiXCR was run by TCRdb on the reads, yielding one entry per CDR3 protein. The table has some 600,000 distinct CDR3 sequences, 20% to 30% seen once. Sequenced sample: CD8+ T cells from PBMCs. The chain couples TRBV27 to TRBJ1-5; 9 bases map to TRBD1. The TCR sequence derives from a human donor in good health (CMV status not recorded). Some clones in this sample may be carry-over from other donors' samples. CDR3 sequence (DNA): TGTGCCAGCAGTTCAATTGGGACAGGGCTCAATCAGCCCCAGCATTTT. Encoded protein: CASSSIGTGLNQPQHF.